This passage covers 6 T cell receptor beta chains from one sample sequenced in a study of cytotoxic CD8 clonotypes in ibrutinib-treated CLL. Assay used: immunoSEQ multiplex PCR; TCRdb lists only in-frame clones, some missing. The sample holds roughly 180,000 clones, about 72% seen once. Sequenced here: PBMCs, sampled after 24 months of ibrutinib treatment. Receptor source: a human donor with chronic lymphocytic leukemia.

V gene TRBV30 combines with J gene TRBJ2-7; 9 bases fit TRBD2. Germline CDR1 is GTSNPN and CDR2 is SVGIG (reference sequence). The CDR3 covers 15 residues. V trimming: 3 bases; J trimming: 3 bases; junction bases outside the gene matches: 9. This CDR3 reads CAWRGRLADHYEQYF. The CDR3 coding sequence is TGTGCCTGGAGGGGAAGACTAGCGGACCACTACGAGCAGTACTTC. The full variable domain, rest sourced from reference TRBV30 and TRBJ2-7, is SQTIHQWPATLVQPVGSPLSLECTVEGTSNPNLYWYRQAAGRGLQLLFYSVGIGQISSEVPQNLSASRPQDRQFILSSKKLLLSDSGFYLCAWRGRLADHYEQYFGPGTRLTVT.

This clone occurred once. The CDR3, as DNA: TGTGCCAGCAGTTTGATAGGGAGTCAAGAGACCCAGTACTTC. This codes for CASSLIGSQETQYF. The chain couples TRBV27 to TRBJ2-5, with TRBD2 as a possible D gene (5 bases). V was pared by 3 bases and J by 2 bases, with 10 bases between. This CDR3 contains 14 residues. From germline, CDR1 is MNHEY and CDR2 SMNVEV (reference sequence).

The chain recombines TRBV18 with TRBJ1-4; a weak D match, TRBD1 (6 bases). The V end lost 1 base, the J end lost 4 bases, and 19 bases lay between the germline ends. This CDR3 region has 18 residues. CDR1 KGHSH and CDR2 LQKENI come from the germline V gene. The CDR3: CASSPLILTQGINEKLFF. In DNA, the CDR3 is TGTGCCAGCTCACCACTTATTCTTACACAGGGCATTAATGAAAAACTGTTTTTT.

The chain couples TRBV5-1 to TRBJ2-5, with 7 bases matching TRBD1. This CDR3 region has 15 residues. The germline V gene has CDR1 SGHRS and CDR2 YFSETQ. The J segment lost 3 bases and the V segment lost 4 bases, leaving 9 bases of the junction unmatched. CDR3 region: CASSPPPGQKETQYF. The CDR3 DNA sequence: TGCGCCAGCAGCCCTCCGCCGGGACAGAAAGAGACCCAGTACTTC.

The chain uses TRBV9 and TRBJ2-1; D remains unclear. V gave up 0 bases and J gave up 0 bases, with 7 bases separating them. From germline, CDR1 is SGDLS and CDR2 YYNGEE. This CDR3 is 15 amino acids long. DNA of the CDR3: TGTGCCAGCAGCGTAGTTTTAGACTCCTACAATGAGCAGTTCTTC. Protein product: CASSVVLDSYNEQFF.

This clone was observed a handful of times. This chain joins TRBV7-2 and TRBJ1-1; D gene ambiguous. V was trimmed by 7 bases and J by 2 bases, leaving 8 bases between them. Germline loops: CDR1 SGHTA, CDR2 FQGNSA. CDR3 length: 12 amino acids. The CDR3: CASTASNTEAFF. CDR3 coding DNA: TGTGCCAGCACCGCCTCCAACACTGAAGCTTTCTTT.